One and the same sample provided the 21 T cell receptor beta chains below, sequenced in a study of cytomegalovirus exposure and HLA in healthy donors. The primer mix had 60 Vbeta and 13 Jbeta primers. The data were produced by immunoSEQ multiplex PCR, yet TCRdb's version contains in-frame clones alone and is incomplete. The sample contains some 180,000 clones, approximately 81% of which appear only once. The sample taken for sequencing was PBMCs. The receptors were sampled from a man younger than 40 in good health and CMV-seropositive.

The gene calls are TRBV7-3 and TRBJ2-1, with 12 bases that match TRBD2. The CDR3 contains 16 residues. CDR1 is SGHTA and CDR2 is FQGTGA in the germline V gene. V shed 5 bases, J shed 7 bases, and the junction held 9 bases outside the gene matches. CDR3 DNA: TGTGCCAGCAGCCGTACGGCTAGCGGGAGGGGAAATGAGCAGTTCTTC. This translates into CASSRTASGRGNEQFF.

This chain links TRBV11-2 with TRBJ2-7; D might be TRBD2 (5 bases). CDR1 is SGHAT and CDR2 is FQNNGV in the germline V gene. CDR3 length: 12 residues. The ends were cut back, 1 base at V and 6 bases at J, with 7 bases in the middle. The CDR3, as DNA: TGTGCCAGCAGCTTAGGAGGGTCCGAGCAGTACTTC. Translating it yields CASSLGGSEQYF.

This rearrangement joins TRBV25-1 to TRBJ1-5; D uncertain. The CDR3 consists of 14 residues. The germline V gene has CDR1 MGHDK and CDR2 SYGVNS. The V end lost 4 bases, the J end lost 1 base, and 8 bases lay between the germline ends. CDR3 sequence (DNA): TGTGCCAGCAGTGGGCCAAAAAGCAATCAGCCCCAGCATTTT. The encoded protein is CASSGPKSNQPQHF.

This chain connects TRBV18 to TRBJ2-7; no reliable D call. V was trimmed by 3 bases and J by 4 bases, leaving 7 bases between them. The germline V gene has CDR1 KGHSH and CDR2 LQKENI. CDR3 length equals 12 residues. The CDR3 DNA is TGTGCCAGCTCACCCCGAGTTTACGAGCAGTACTTC. Its protein product is CASSPRVYEQYF.

This clone was observed a handful of times. The rearrangement links TRBV6-6 to TRBJ2-3; 7 nucleotides agree with TRBD2. J lost 3 bases, V lost 3 bases, and 9 bases had no gene match. The CDR3 loop spans 16 amino acids. From germline, CDR1 is MNHNY and CDR2 SVGAGI (reference sequence). The CDR3, as DNA: TGTGCCAGCAGTTATAAGGTCGTCGGGGGGACAGATACGCAGTATTTT. Translation gives CASSYKVVGGTDTQYF.

This clone was observed a handful of times. The chain couples TRBV5-4 to TRBJ2-7; 9 bases agree with TRBD2. The CDR3 covers 13 residues. CDR1 and CDR2 (germline): SGHNT, YYREEE (reference sequence). V gave up 0 bases and J gave up 13 bases; unmatched junction bases: 8. The CDR3 is CASSLGREGMNYV. CDR3 DNA sequence: TGTGCCAGCAGCTTGGGGCGGGAGGGGATGAACTACGTC.

The rearrangement joins TRBV5-8 to TRBJ2-7; 12 bases agree with TRBD1. The CDR3 length is 15 residues. Germline values: CDR1 SGHTS, CDR2 YDEGEE. V trimming: 6 bases; J trimming: 1 base; junction bases outside the gene matches: 5. CDR3 sequence reads: CASTEGQGASYEQYV. DNA for the CDR3: TGTGCCAGCACCGAGGGACAGGGGGCTTCCTACGAGCAGTACGTC.

This chain links TRBV5-4 with TRBJ2-4, with D maybe TRBD2 (5 bases). Germline-derived CDR1 and CDR2 are SGHNT and YYREEE (reference sequence). The CDR3 is made up of 15 amino acids. Trimming removed 0 bases at V and 0 bases at J, with 7 bases between. The CDR3 reads CASSLAEGAKNIQYF. For the CDR3, the DNA is TGTGCCAGCAGCTTGGCCGAGGGAGCCAAAAACATTCAGTACTTC.

The chain has TRBV5-1 and TRBJ2-2; 8 nucleotides match TRBD2. The J segment lost 5 bases and the V segment lost 3 bases, leaving 6 bases of the junction unmatched. Germline V gene lookup returns CDR1 SGHRS and CDR2 YFSETQ. The CDR3 is made up of 15 amino acids. CDR3 DNA: TGCGCCAGCAGCTGGACTACTAGCGGAACCGGGGAGCTGTTTTTT. Amino acids: CASSWTTSGTGELFF. Full variable domain (missing parts from reference TRBV5-1 and TRBJ2-2): KAGVTQTPRYLIKTRGQQVTLSCSPISGHRSVSWYQQTPGQGLQFLFEYFSETQRNKGNFPGRFSGRQFSNSRSEMNVSTLELGDSALYLCASSWTTSGTGELFFGEGSRLTVL.

The chain couples TRBV6-5 to TRBJ1-6; D not resolved. Germline values: CDR1 MNHEY, CDR2 SVGAGI. The V end was cut by 7 bases, the J end by 8 bases, with 18 bases between. CDR3 size: 15 residues. The CDR3 loop is CASKAGVYWDSPLHF. DNA for the CDR3: TGTGCCAGCAAGGCCGGGGTCTATTGGGATTCACCCCTCCACTTT.

The chain combines TRBV4-3 with TRBJ2-3, with D possibly TRBD2 on 7 matching bases. The V and J ends lost 0 bases and 0 bases respectively, with 16 bases between them. The CDR3 consists of 18 residues. The germline CDR1 and CDR2 sequences are LGHNA and YSLEER. The DNA for the CDR3 is TGCGCCAGCAGCCAAGATGGGGGGGCAGGGTGGAGCACAGATACGCAGTATTTT. It specifies CASSQDGGAGWSTDTQYF.

In this sample, this clone turned up a few times. The gene calls are TRBV6-5 and TRBJ1-1; D call uncertain. V lost 5 bases to trimming and J lost 7 bases, with 17 bases between them. The CDR3 spans 14 residues. Germline CDR1 reads MNHEY; CDR2 reads SVGAGI. The CDR3 sequence is CASSEYLGGREAFF. The CDR3 DNA is TGTGCCAGCAGTGAATATCTGGGAGGCCGTGAAGCTTTCTTT.

This rearrangement joins TRBV2 to TRBJ2-3; 11 nucleotides align to TRBD2. V gave up 8 bases and J gave up 2 bases; unmatched junction bases: 6. CDR3 length: 15 residues. From germline, CDR1 is SNHLY and CDR2 FYNNEI. The CDR3 DNA is TGTGCCAGCGGGGGACTAGCGGAATACACAGATACGCAGTATTTT. Encoded protein: CASGGLAEYTDTQYF.

The chain has TRBV5-4 and TRBJ2-5; D is possibly TRBD2 (5 bases). The CDR3 is 14 amino acids. The V gene's germline CDR1 is SGHNT and CDR2 YYREEE (reference sequence). V was shortened by 4 bases and J by 2 bases, with 12 bases between the two germline ends. In DNA form, the CDR3 reads TGTGCCAGCAGCCACGATACTAGGCAAGAGACCCAGTACTTC. Translating gives CASSHDTRQETQYF.

The V and J genes are TRBV7-9 and TRBJ2-1; D is unclear. CDR1 and CDR2 (germline): SEHNR, FQNEAQ (reference sequence). The ends were cut back, 0 bases at V and 5 bases at J, with 11 bases in the middle. The CDR3 loop spans 15 amino acids. The chain's CDR3 is CASSLAWSPNNEQFF. CDR3 nucleotide sequence: TGTGCCAGCAGCTTAGCCTGGAGTCCTAACAATGAGCAGTTCTTC.

The J gene is TRBJ1-5, the V gene TRBV6-5, with D tentatively TRBD1 (6 bases). Germline lookup yields CDR1 MNHEY and CDR2 SVGAGI. The ends were cut back, 7 bases at V and 4 bases at J, with 11 bases in the middle. The CDR3 spans 13 residues. The CDR3 is CASKGGINQPQHF. The CDR3, as DNA: TGTGCCAGCAAAGGGGGAATAAATCAGCCCCAGCATTTT.

The chain recombines TRBV2 with TRBJ2-1; 12 nucleotides line up with TRBD2. This CDR3 region has 15 residues. V shed 8 bases and J 7 bases; nucleotides not matched to a gene: 9. Germline V gene lookup returns CDR1 SNHLY and CDR2 FYNNEI. CDR3 nucleotides: TGTGCCAGCCTCCTAGCGGGAGGGCTGGTAAATGAGCAGTTCTTC. It specifies CASLLAGGLVNEQFF.

The chain employs TRBV18 and TRBJ2-5; tentative D call: TRBD2 (6 bases). The ends were cut back, 3 bases at V and 4 bases at J, with 15 bases in the middle. CDR1 KGHSH and CDR2 LQKENI come from the germline V gene. This CDR3 is built from 15 residues. The CDR3 region has the DNA TGTGCCAGCTCACCGCCGGGGCGAGCGGGAGAGACCCAGTACTTC. Its protein product is CASSPPGRAGETQYF. Full variable domain (remainder filled in from reference TRBV18 and TRBJ2-5): NAGVMQNPRHLVRRRGQEARLRCSPMKGHSHVYWYRQLPEEGLKFMVYLQKENIIDESGMPKERFSAEFPKEGPSILRIQQVVRGDSAAYFCASSPPGRAGETQYFGPGTRLLVL.

The chain links TRBV5-4 to TRBJ2-7, with 8 bases lining up with TRBD2. J lost 0 bases, V lost 4 bases, and 9 bases had no gene match. CDR3 length equals 16 residues. Germline-derived CDR1 and CDR2 are SGHNT and YYREEE (reference sequence). CDR3 nucleotide sequence: TGTGCCAGCAGCCGGGGGTGGCGGGAGGACTCCTACGAGCAGTACTTC. This sequence encodes CASSRGWREDSYEQYF.

The chain uses TRBV5-1 and TRBJ2-3, with 8 positions matching TRBD2. V trimming: 5 bases; J trimming: 2 bases; junction bases outside the gene matches: 4. There are 14 residues in the CDR3. Germline CDR1 reads SGHRS; CDR2 reads YFSETQ. The CDR3 region is CASRREVATDTQYF. The DNA for the CDR3 is TGCGCCAGCAGGCGGGAGGTGGCCACAGATACGCAGTATTTT.

The V gene is TRBV11-3, the J gene TRBJ1-1; a weak D match, TRBD1 (5 bases). The CDR3 contains 12 residues. Trimming left V 3 bases short and J 9 bases short, with 11 bases between. The V gene's germline CDR1 is SGHNT and CDR2 YENEEA. In DNA form, the CDR3 reads TGTGCCAGCAGCTTCACGAGACAGCAAGCTTTCTTT. Protein sequence: CASSFTRQQAFF.